This T cell receptor (beta chain) derives from a study of T cell repertoires in cytomegalovirus infection. On the study more broadly: In public TCR beta signatures, there were indications of both CMV infection and matching HLA type.

Overall study findings and caveats: HLA-C-restricted TCR beta clonotypes specific for CMV led the ex vivo response. Using cumulative public TCR beta family frequency, the authors identified those who carried CMV together with the relevant HLA.

This clonotype has at least ten counts. Its antigen remains unidentified. Each CDR3 protein gets one entry after TCRdb re-called the reads with MiXCR. The sample lists tens of thousands of distinct CDR3 sequences; under 4.5% were seen once. Per germline, CDR1 SGHTA and CDR2 FQGNSA. The trim removed 1 base at V and 4 bases at J, leaving 9 bases unmatched. CDR3 length equals 16 residues. Source material: PBMCs. The TCR comes from a human donor in good health (CMV status not recorded). Some clones in this sample may be carry-over from other donors' samples. V gene TRBV7-2 combines with J gene TRBJ1-1; TRBD1 matches at 7 bases. The CDR3, as DNA: TGTGCCAGCAGCTTAGGGAAGGGGGCGGTTCGCACTGAAGCTTTCTTT. It yields the protein CASSLGKGAVRTEAFF.